This note documents a single TCR beta chain sequence. This record belongs to a study of control samples from healthy donors and cancer patients. Here immunoSEQ multiplex PCR was the method, and the copy in TCRdb shows in-frame clones only, minus some. Of 40,000 to 50,000 clones in the sample, roughly 94% were seen once. The germline V gene encodes CDR1 ENHRY and CDR2 SYGVKD. V gave up 6 bases and J gave up 6 bases, with 12 bases separating them. CDR3 length: 12 amino acids. This clonotype was sampled from a man in his 60s in good health. The sequencing sample was made of blood. V is TRBV10-3 and J is TRBJ2-7; D may be TRBD1 (6 bases). The CDR3 DNA follows: TGTGCCATCAGGAAACAGGGTTCCGAGCAGTACTTC. Protein product: CAIRKQGSEQYF.